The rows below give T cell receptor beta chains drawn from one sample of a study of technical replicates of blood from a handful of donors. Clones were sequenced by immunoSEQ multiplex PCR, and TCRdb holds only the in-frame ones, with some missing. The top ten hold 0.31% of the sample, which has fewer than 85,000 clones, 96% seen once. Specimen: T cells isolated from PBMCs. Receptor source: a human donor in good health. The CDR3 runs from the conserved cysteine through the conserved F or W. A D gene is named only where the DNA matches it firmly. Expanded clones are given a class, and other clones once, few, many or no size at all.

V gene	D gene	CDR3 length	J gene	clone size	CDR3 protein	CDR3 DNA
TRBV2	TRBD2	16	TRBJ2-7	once	CASSPPGTGGSYEQYF	TGTGCCAGCAGCCCCCCTGGTACGGGAGGTTCCTACGAGCAGTACTTC
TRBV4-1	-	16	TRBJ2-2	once	CASSPLASGSTGELFF	TGCGCCAGCAGCCCGCTCGCTAGTGGCTCCACCGGGGAGCTGTTTTTT
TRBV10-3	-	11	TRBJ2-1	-	CAISADREQFF	TGTGCCATCAGTGCTGACAGGGAGCAGTTCTTC
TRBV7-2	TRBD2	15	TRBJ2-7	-	CASSLRTSGIYEQYF	TGTGCCAGCAGCTTAAGGACTAGCGGGATCTACGAGCAGTACTTC
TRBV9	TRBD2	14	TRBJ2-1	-	CASSVGAGDNEQFF	TGTGCCAGCAGCGTAGGAGCGGGGGACAATGAGCAGTTCTTC
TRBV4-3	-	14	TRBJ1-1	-	CASSQARGNTEAFF	TGCGCCAGCAGCCAAGCTCGGGGGAACACTGAAGCTTTCTTT
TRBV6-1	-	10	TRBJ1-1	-	CASNRAGAFF	TGTGCCAGCAATAGGGCAGGGGCTTTCTTT
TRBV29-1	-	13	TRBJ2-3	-	CSATGTSTDTQYF	TGCAGCGCCACAGGGACCAGCACAGATACGCAGTATTTT
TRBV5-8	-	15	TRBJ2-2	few	CASSLGQGFTGELFF	TGTGCCAGCAGCTTGGGGCAGGGCTTCACCGGGGAGCTGTTTTTT
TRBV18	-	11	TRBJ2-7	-	CASSPQYEQYF	TGTGCCAGCTCACCCCAGTACGAGCAGTACTTC
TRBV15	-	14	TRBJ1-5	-	CATSREGVGGPQHF	TGTGCCACCAGCAGAGAGGGGGTAGGGGGGCCCCAGCATTTT
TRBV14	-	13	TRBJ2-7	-	CASSRRGYYEQYF	TGTGCCAGCAGCCGCCGAGGGTACTACGAGCAGTACTTC
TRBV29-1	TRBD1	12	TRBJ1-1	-	CSVEPGQGQAFF	TGCAGCGTCGAACCGGGACAGGGACAAGCTTTCTTT
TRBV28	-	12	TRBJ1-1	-	CASSQRLTEAFF	TGTGCCAGCAGCCAACGGTTAACTGAAGCTTTCTTT
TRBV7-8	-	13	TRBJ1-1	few	CASSLAEYTEAFF	TGTGCCAGCAGCTTAGCGGAGTACACTGAAGCTTTCTTT
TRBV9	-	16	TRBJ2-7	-	CASSPSIMEGPYEQYF	TGTGCCAGCAGCCCATCGATAATGGAGGGGCCCTACGAGCAGTACTTC
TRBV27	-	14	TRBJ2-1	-	CASSLSRSYNEQFF	TGTGCCAGCAGCCTTAGTCGTTCCTACAATGAGCAGTTCTTC
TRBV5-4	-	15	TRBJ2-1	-	CASSRTQGSYNEQFF	TGTGCCAGCAGCCGGACCCAGGGGTCCTACAATGAGCAGTTCTTC
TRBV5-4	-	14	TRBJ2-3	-	CASSLTEFTDTQYF	TGTGCCAGCAGCTTAACAGAGTTTACAGATACGCAGTATTTT
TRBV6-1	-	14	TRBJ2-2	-	CASSVELNTGELFF	TGTGCCAGCAGTGTGGAGCTGAACACCGGGGAGCTGTTTTTT
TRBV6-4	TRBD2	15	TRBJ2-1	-	CASSDSSGSYNEQFF	TGTGCCAGCAGTGACTCTAGCGGGAGCTACAATGAGCAGTTCTTC
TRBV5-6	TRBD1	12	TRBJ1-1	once	CASRGQGLRAFF	TGTGCCAGCAGGGGACAGGGGCTGAGAGCTTTCTTT
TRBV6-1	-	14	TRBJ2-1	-	CASSPQEVWDEQFF	TGTGCCAGCAGTCCCCAGGAGGTTTGGGATGAGCAGTTCTTC
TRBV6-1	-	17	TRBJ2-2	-	CASSEGIGRMNTGELFF	TGTGCCAGCAGTGAAGGAATCGGCAGGATGAACACCGGGGAGCTGTTTTTT
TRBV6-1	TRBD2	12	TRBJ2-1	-	CASSGSGRANVF	TGTGCCAGCAGTGGTAGCGGGAGGGCCAACGTCTTC
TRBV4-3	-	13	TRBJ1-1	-	CASSLSVNTEAFF	TGCGCCAGCAGTCTGAGCGTGAACACTGAAGCTTTCTTT
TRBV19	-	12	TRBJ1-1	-	CASSTIDTEAFF	TGTGCCAGTAGCACAATCGACACTGAAGCTTTCTTT
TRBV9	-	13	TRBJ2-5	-	CASSVEGEETQYF	TGTGCCAGCAGCGTAGAAGGAGAAGAGACCCAGTACTTC
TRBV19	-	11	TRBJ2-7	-	CASNGYGEQYF	TGTGCCAGTAACGGGTATGGAGAGCAGTACTTC
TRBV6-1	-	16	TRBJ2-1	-	CASSELASSPYNEQFF	TGTGCCAGCAGTGAGTTAGCTAGCAGCCCCTACAATGAGCAGTTCTTC
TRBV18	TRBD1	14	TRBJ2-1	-	CASSPPLDRDEQFF	TGTGCCAGCTCACCACCCCTCGACAGGGATGAGCAGTTCTTC
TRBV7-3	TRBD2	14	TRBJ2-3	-	CASSWGGSPDTQYF	TGTGCCAGCAGCTGGGGCGGGAGCCCAGATACGCAGTATTTT
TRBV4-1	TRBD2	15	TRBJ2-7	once	CASSQPGLAEYEQYF	TGCGCCAGCAGCCAACCGGGACTAGCCGAGTACGAGCAGTACTTC
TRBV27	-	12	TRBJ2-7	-	CASSSPGYEQYF	TGTGCCAGCAGTTCCCCAGGCTACGAGCAGTACTTC
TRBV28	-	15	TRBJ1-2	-	CASSQEGRYGRGYTF	TGTGCCAGCAGCCAGGAAGGGAGATATGGAAGAGGCTACACCTTC
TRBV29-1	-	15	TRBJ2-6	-	CSVEDPGSGANVLTF	TGCAGCGTTGAAGATCCGGGCTCTGGGGCCAACGTCCTGACTTTC
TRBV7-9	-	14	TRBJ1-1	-	CASSLTTVNTEAFF	TGTGCCAGCAGCTTGACGACAGTAAACACTGAAGCTTTCTTT
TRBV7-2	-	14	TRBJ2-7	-	CASSWRDSGYEQYF	TGTGCCAGCAGCTGGCGGGACAGCGGGTACGAGCAGTACTTC
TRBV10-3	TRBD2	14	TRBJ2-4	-	CAISETSGLTGKYF	TGTGCCATCAGCGAGACTAGCGGGCTTACGGGGAAGTACTTC
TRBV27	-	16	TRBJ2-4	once	CASSSLDSLAKNIQYF	TGTGCCAGCAGTTCCTTGGACAGTTTAGCCAAAAACATTCAGTACTTC
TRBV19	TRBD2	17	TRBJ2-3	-	CASSMYMAGGTTDTQYF	TGTGCCAGTAGTATGTATATGGCGGGGGGGACGACAGATACGCAGTATTTT
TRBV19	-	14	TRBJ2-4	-	CASSIRGAKNIQYF	TGTGCCAGTAGTATCCGGGGAGCCAAAAACATTCAGTACTTC
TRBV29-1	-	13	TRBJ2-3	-	CSVGGLSTDTQYF	TGCAGCGTAGGAGGGCTGAGCACAGATACGCAGTATTTT
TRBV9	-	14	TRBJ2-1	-	CASSVSSVYNEQFF	TGTGCCAGCAGCGTTTCTAGCGTGTACAATGAGCAGTTCTTC
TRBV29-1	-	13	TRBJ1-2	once	CSVDLLRAGGYTF	TGCAGCGTTGATCTTCTCAGGGCTGGCGGCTACACCTTC
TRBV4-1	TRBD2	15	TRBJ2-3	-	CASGPSGRATDTQYF	TGCGCCAGCGGTCCAAGCGGGAGAGCGACAGATACGCAGTATTTT
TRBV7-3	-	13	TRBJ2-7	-	CASSLAEGYEQYF	TGTGCCAGCAGCTTAGCGGAGGGGTACGAGCAGTACTTC
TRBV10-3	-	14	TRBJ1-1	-	CAISLTAGDTEAFF	TGTGCCATCAGTTTAACAGCAGGGGACACTGAAGCTTTCTTT
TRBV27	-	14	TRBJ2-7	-	CASSLNLNSYEQYF	TGTGCCAGCAGTTTAAACTTAAACTCCTACGAGCAGTACTTC
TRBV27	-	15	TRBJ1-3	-	CASSPMTSSGNTIYF	TGTGCCAGCAGTCCGATGACAAGCTCTGGAAACACCATATATTTT
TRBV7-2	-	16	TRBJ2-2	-	CASSLIGSLNTGELFF	TGTGCCAGCAGCTTAATCGGGAGCTTGAACACCGGGGAGCTGTTTTTT
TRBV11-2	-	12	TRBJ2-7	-	CASSDNPYEQYF	TGTGCCAGCAGCGACAATCCCTACGAGCAGTACTTC
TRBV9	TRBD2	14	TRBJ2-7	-	CASSDGLADYEQYF	TGTGCCAGCAGCGACGGACTAGCGGACTACGAGCAGTACTTC